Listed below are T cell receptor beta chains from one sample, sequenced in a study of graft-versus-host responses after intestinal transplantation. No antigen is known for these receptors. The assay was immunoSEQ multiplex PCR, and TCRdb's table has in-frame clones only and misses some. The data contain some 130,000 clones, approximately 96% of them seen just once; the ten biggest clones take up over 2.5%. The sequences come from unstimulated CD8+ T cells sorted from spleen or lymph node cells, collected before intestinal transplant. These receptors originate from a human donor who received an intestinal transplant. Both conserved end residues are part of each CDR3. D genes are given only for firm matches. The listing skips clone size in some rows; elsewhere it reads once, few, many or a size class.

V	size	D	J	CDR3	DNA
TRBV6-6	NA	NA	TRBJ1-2	CASRSDPLLLGYTF	TGTGCCAGCAGGTCCGACCCTCTTCTACTTGGCTACACCTTC
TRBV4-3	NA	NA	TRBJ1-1	CASSHRGGVNTEAFF	TGCGCCAGCAGCCACCGCGGGGGGGTGAACACTGAAGCTTTCTTT
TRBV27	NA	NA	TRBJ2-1	CASSLDSNNEQFF	TGTGCCAGCAGTTTGGACTCCAACAATGAGCAGTTCTTC
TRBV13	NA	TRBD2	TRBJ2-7	CASSFGTSGTYEQYF	TGTGCCAGCAGCTTCGGGACTAGCGGGACCTACGAGCAGTACTTC
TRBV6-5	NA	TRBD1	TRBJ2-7	CASSWVGDSSYEQYF	TGTGCCAGCAGTTGGGTTGGGGACAGCTCCTACGAGCAGTACTTC
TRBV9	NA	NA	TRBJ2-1	CASSPEGDEQFF	TGTGCCAGCAGTCCCGAGGGGGATGAGCAGTTCTTC
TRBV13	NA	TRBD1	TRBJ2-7	CASSRGRTGTLYEQYF	TGTGCCAGCAGCCGGGGTCGGACAGGGACCCTCTACGAGCAGTACTTC
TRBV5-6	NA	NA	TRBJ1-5	CARSLGGEVRPQHF	TGTGCCCGCAGCTTGGGGGGGGAGGTTAGGCCCCAGCATTTT
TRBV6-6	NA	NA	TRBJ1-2	CASSYYLGNYGYTF	TGTGCCAGCAGTTACTATCTGGGTAACTATGGCTACACCTTC
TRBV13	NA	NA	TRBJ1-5	CASSLGLGGNQPQHF	TGTGCCAGCAGCTTAGGCCTAGGGGGGAATCAGCCCCAGCATTTT
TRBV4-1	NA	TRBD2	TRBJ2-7	CASSQDRLAAIREQYF	TGCGCCAGCAGCCAAGATCGCCTAGCGGCGATTCGCGAGCAGTACTTC
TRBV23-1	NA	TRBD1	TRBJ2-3	CASSHPTGGPDTQYF	TGCGCCAGCAGTCATCCGACAGGGGGCCCAGATACGCAGTATTTT
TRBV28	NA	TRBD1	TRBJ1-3	CASSLSGGSGNTIYF	TGTGCCAGCAGCTTATCAGGGGGCTCGGGAAACACCATATATTTT
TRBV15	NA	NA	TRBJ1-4	CATSSSSTNEKLFF	TGTGCCACCAGCAGTTCATCAACTAATGAAAAACTGTTTTTT
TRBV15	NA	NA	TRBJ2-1	CATSRNRANEQFF	TGTGCCACCAGCAGAAACAGGGCAAATGAGCAGTTCTTC
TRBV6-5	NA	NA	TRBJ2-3	CASSPRGVVTDTQYF	TGTGCCAGCAGCCCGAGGGGGGTAGTCACAGATACGCAGTATTTT
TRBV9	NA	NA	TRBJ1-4	CASQPGSGAGEKLFF	TGTGCCAGCCAGCCCGGCTCGGGGGCTGGTGAAAAACTGTTTTTT
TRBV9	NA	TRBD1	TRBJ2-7	CASSVEGASEQYF	TGTGCCAGCAGCGTAGAGGGGGCGTCGGAGCAGTACTTC
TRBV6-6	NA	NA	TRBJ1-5	CASSYSLRDSNQPQHF	TGTGCCAGCAGTTACTCTTTGAGGGACAGCAATCAGCCCCAGCATTTT
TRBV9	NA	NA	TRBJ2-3	CASSVAQTGETDTQYF	TGTGCCAGCAGCGTAGCTCAAACGGGAGAGACAGATACGCAGTATTTT
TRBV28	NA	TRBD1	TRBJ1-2	CASSLGQGDWGYTF	TGTGCCAGCAGTTTGGGACAGGGAGATTGGGGCTACACCTTC
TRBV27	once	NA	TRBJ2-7	CASSLGLLYEQYF	TGTGCCAGCAGTCTCGGACTCCTCTACGAGCAGTACTTC
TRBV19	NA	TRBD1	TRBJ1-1	CASSIGTVSTEAFF	TGTGCCAGTAGTATTGGGACAGTTAGCACTGAAGCTTTCTTT
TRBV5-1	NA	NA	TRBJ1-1	CASSFLGANTEAFF	TGCGCCAGCAGCTTTTTAGGGGCGAACACTGAAGCTTTCTTT
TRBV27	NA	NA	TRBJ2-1	CALRGDNEQFF	TGTGCTTTAAGAGGGGACAATGAGCAGTTCTTC
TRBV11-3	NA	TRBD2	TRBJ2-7	CASSSGLATEQYF	TGTGCCAGCAGCTCCGGACTAGCGACCGAGCAGTACTTC
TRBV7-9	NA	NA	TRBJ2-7	CASSLGQGLSEQYF	TGTGCCAGCAGCTTAGGACAGGGACTGAGCGAGCAGTACTTC
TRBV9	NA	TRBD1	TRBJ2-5	CASSATGTQETQYF	TGTGCCAGCAGCGCGACAGGGACCCAAGAGACCCAGTACTTC
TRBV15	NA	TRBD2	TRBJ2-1	CATSGLAGLLGNEQFF	TGTGCCACCAGCGGACTAGCGGGGCTCCTCGGGAATGAGCAGTTCTTC
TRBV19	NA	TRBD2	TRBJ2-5	CASSMVSGRALQETQYF	TGTGCCAGTAGTATGGTTAGCGGGAGGGCCCTCCAAGAGACCCAGTACTTC
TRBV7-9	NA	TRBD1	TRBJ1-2	CASARQGEHGYTF	TGTGCCAGCGCACGACAGGGGGAACATGGCTACACCTTC
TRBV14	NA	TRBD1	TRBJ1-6	CASSPGQGSGSYNSPLHF	TGTGCCAGCAGCCCGGGACAGGGATCGGGCTCCTATAATTCACCCCTCCACTTT
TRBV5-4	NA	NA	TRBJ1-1	CASSVISGEAFF	TGTGCCAGCAGCGTCATATCGGGTGAAGCTTTCTTT
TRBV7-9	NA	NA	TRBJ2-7	CASSPQVVRKYEQYF	TGTGCCAGCAGCCCCCAGGTCGTGCGGAAGTACGAGCAGTACTTC
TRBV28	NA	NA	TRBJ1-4	CASSFFRDPNEKLFF	TGTGCCAGCAGTTTCTTCCGGGACCCTAATGAAAAACTGTTTTTT
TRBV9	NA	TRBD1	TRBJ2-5	CASSASGTGKGETQYF	TGTGCCAGCAGCGCCTCCGGGACAGGAAAGGGAGAGACCCAGTACTTC
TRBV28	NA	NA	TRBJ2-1	CASSFTPGYNEQFF	TGTGCCAGCAGTTTTACCCCAGGCTACAATGAGCAGTTCTTC
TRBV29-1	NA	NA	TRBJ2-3	CSVDRPSTDTQYF	TGCAGCGTTGACAGGCCGAGCACAGATACGCAGTATTTT
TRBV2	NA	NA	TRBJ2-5	CASSSIEGVKGETQYF	TGTGCCAGCAGTAGTATCGAGGGCGTAAAAGGAGAGACCCAGTACTTC
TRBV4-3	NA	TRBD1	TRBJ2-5	CASSQRQGRGETQYF	TGCGCCAGCAGCCAAAGACAGGGTCGGGGAGAGACCCAGTACTTC
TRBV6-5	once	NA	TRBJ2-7	CASSVKPVGAYEQYF	TGTGCCAGCAGTGTAAAACCCGTAGGGGCCTACGAGCAGTACTTC
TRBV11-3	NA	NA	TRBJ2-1	CASSLGLGEQFF	TGTGCCAGCAGCTTGGGGCTGGGTGAGCAGTTCTTC
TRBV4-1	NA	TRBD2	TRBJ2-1	CASSRQRGLAGDSPNEQFF	TGCGCCAGCAGCCGACAAAGGGGACTAGCGGGAGATAGCCCCAATGAGCAGTTCTTC
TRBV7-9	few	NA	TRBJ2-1	CASSLVGTTYNEQFF	TGTGCCAGCAGCTTAGTAGGGACGACCTACAATGAGCAGTTCTTC
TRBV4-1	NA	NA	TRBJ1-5	CASSQARGNQPQHF	TGCGCCAGCAGCCAAGCGAGGGGCAATCAGCCCCAGCATTTT
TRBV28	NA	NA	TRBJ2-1	CASSLDFGNYNEQFF	TGTGCCAGCAGTCTCGATTTCGGGAACTACAATGAGCAGTTCTTC
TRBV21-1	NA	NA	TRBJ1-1	CASSDRKRGPEAFF	TGTGCCAGCAGCGACCGGAAAAGGGGTCCTGAAGCTTTCTTT
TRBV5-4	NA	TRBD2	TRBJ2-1	CASSWTSGRDNEQFF	TGTGCCAGCAGCTGGACTAGCGGGAGGGACAATGAGCAGTTCTTC
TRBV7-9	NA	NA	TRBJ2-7	CASSFVEGFYEQYF	TGTGCCAGCAGCTTTGTCGAGGGATTCTACGAGCAGTACTTC
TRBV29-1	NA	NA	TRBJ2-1	CSVQQRSYNEQFF	TGCAGCGTTCAACAGCGGTCCTACAATGAGCAGTTCTTC
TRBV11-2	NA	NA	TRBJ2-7	CASSLIGQYYEQYF	TGTGCCAGCAGCTTAATCGGACAGTACTACGAGCAGTACTTC
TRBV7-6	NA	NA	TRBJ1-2	CASSRLPSYGYTF	TGTGCCAGCAGTCGACTGCCGTCCTATGGCTACACCTTC
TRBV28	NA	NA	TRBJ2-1	CASSVLAAYNEQFF	TGTGCCAGCAGTGTCCTAGCAGCTTACAATGAGCAGTTCTTC
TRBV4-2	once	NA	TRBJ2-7	CASSHPLSQDEQYF	TGTGCCAGCAGCCACCCCCTCTCCCAAGACGAGCAGTACTTC
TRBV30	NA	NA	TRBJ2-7	CAWSVGGRYEQYF	TGTGCCTGGAGTGTAGGCGGCCGCTACGAGCAGTACTTC
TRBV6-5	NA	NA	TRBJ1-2	CASRPPEGRLYGYTF	TGTGCCAGCAGACCTCCCGAGGGAAGATTATATGGCTACACCTTC
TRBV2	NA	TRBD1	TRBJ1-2	CASSDGTGGQGYTF	TGTGCCAGCAGCGATGGGACAGGGGGCCAGGGCTACACCTTC